One sample yielded the 27 T cell receptor beta chains listed below, sequenced in a study of shared clonotypes between healthy human individuals. This table comes from immunoSEQ multiplex PCR, and its TCRdb copy is limited to in-frame clones, with some not included. The table lists approximately 1.9 million clones, roughly 95% of them singletons, with 1.5% to 2% in the top ten. Naive CD8 cells lacked CD45RO and underwent positive selection for CCR7, leaving out terminally differentiated effector memory CD45RA+ cells. Source material: naive CD8+ T cells from PBMCs. The receptors originated from a man between 18 and 29 years old in good health. Some clones in this sample may be carry-over from other donors' samples.

The V gene is TRBV19, the J gene TRBJ2-2; no reliable D call. The CDR3 covers 14 residues. CDR1 LNHDA and CDR2 SQIVND come from the germline V gene (reference sequence). V was shortened by 5 bases and J by 6 bases, with 13 bases between the two germline ends. The CDR3 sequence is CASSSDLGSGELFF. The DNA of the CDR3 is TGTGCCAGTAGTTCCGACCTAGGGTCCGGGGAGCTGTTTTTT.

The CDR3 coding sequence is TGTGCCATCAACAAACATGAGGTCGACTATGGCTACACCTTC. It encodes CAINKHEVDYGYTF. V is TRBV10-3 and J is TRBJ1-2; D gene uncertain. The CDR3 covers 14 residues. The germline V gene has CDR1 ENHRY and CDR2 SYGVKD. Trimming took off 7 bases at V and 3 bases at J, with 15 bases between the two ends.

The genes are TRBV7-8 and TRBJ1-6; a possible D gene is TRBD1 (6 bases). V shed 6 bases and J shed 2 bases, with 11 bases lying between them. The CDR3 is 15 amino acids. Germline CDR1 is SGHVS and CDR2 is FQNEAQ. CDR3 residues: CASRGGAPYNSPLHF. The DNA for the CDR3 is TGTGCCAGCAGAGGGGGGGCCCCCTATAATTCACCCCTCCACTTT. The whole variable domain, remainder taken from reference TRBV7-8 and TRBJ1-6, is GAGVSQSPRYKVAKRGQDVALRCDPISGHVSLFWYQQALGQGPEFLTYFQNEAQLDKSGLPSDRFFAERPEGSVSTLKIQRTQQEDSAVYLCASRGGAPYNSPLHFGNGTRLTVT.

The gene calls are TRBV5-4 and TRBJ2-7; TRBD1 matches at 7 bases. From germline, CDR1 is SGHNT and CDR2 YYREEE (reference sequence). This CDR3 comprises 15 residues. J gave up 3 bases and V 3 bases, and 9 bases lay outside the gene matches. CDR3 sequence (DNA): TGTGCCAGCAGCTCCGCCGGGACAGCCGTCTACGAGCAGTACTTC. Its translation is CASSSAGTAVYEQYF. Complete variable domain (other parts from reference TRBV5-4 and TRBJ2-7): ETGVTQSPTHLIKTRGQQVTLRCSSQSGHNTVSWYQQALGQGPQFIFQYYREEENGRGNFPPRFSGLQFPNYSSELNVNALELDDSALYLCASSSAGTAVYEQYFGPGTRLTVT.

The rearrangement uses TRBV9 and TRBJ2-1; 7 nucleotides match TRBD2. Germline values: CDR1 SGDLS, CDR2 YYNGEE. J was trimmed by 8 bases and V by 3 bases; bases with no gene match: 14. The CDR3 contains 16 residues. CDR3 region: CASSDGNSGTFDEQFF. The CDR3 DNA follows: TGTGCCAGCAGCGATGGTAACAGCGGGACCTTCGATGAGCAGTTCTTC.

J is TRBJ2-5 and V is TRBV9; 8 bases map to TRBD2. Per the germline V gene, CDR1 is SGDLS and CDR2 is YYNGEE. V dropped 7 bases and J dropped 4; count of bases not matched to a gene: 9. There are 14 residues in the CDR3. CDR3 loop: CASGTAREGETQYF. CDR3 bases: TGTGCCAGCGGAACGGCCCGGGAGGGAGAGACCCAGTACTTC.

The chain couples TRBV9 to TRBJ2-7; D not certain. The CDR3 has 13 residues. V gave up 4 bases and J gave up 2 bases, with 10 bases separating them. CDR1 is SGDLS, CDR2 YYNGEE, per germline. The CDR3 DNA sequence: TGTGCCAGCAGCTTCGCCCCAACCTACGAGCAGTACTTC. Protein product: CASSFAPTYEQYF. Together with reference TRBV9 and TRBJ2-7, the CDR3 gives the full variable domain: DSGVTQTPKHLITATGQRVTLRCSPRSGDLSVYWYQQSLDQGLQFLIQYYNGEERAKGNILERFSAQQFPDLHSELNLSSLELGDSALYFCASSFAPTYEQYFGPGTRLTVT.

The chain recombines TRBV27 with TRBJ2-7; D gene ambiguous. Trimming took 0 bases from V and 2 from J, leaving 8 bases between them. CDR1 is MNHEY, CDR2 SMNVEV, per germline (reference sequence). The CDR3 covers 14 residues. CDR3 bases: TGTGCCAGCAGTTTATCGGCAGTAGCCTACGAGCAGTACTTC. Encoded protein: CASSLSAVAYEQYF.

The chain links TRBV7-8 to TRBJ2-7; perhaps TRBD2 as D (6 bases). The CDR3 runs to 15 residues. Trimming removed 6 bases from V and 2 bases from J, with 17 bases in between. Germline CDR1 and CDR2: SGHVS and FQNEAQ. For the CDR3, the DNA is TGTGCCAGCAGTCTGACTTTGGGGAGGCCCTACGAGCAGTACTTC. This sequence encodes CASSLTLGRPYEQYF.

The genes are TRBV6-1 and TRBJ1-2; D might be TRBD1 (5 bases). Germline CDR1 and CDR2: MNHNS and SASEGT. V shed 6 bases and J shed 0 bases, with 11 bases lying between them. The CDR3 consists of 14 residues. This chain's CDR3 is CASRGPESNYGYTF. The CDR3, as DNA: TGTGCCAGCAGGGGACCAGAGTCTAACTATGGCTACACCTTC.

The CDR3 DNA sequence: TGCGCCAGCAGCCAGGGGGGCCAGCCATACAATAATTCACCCCTCCACTTT. This encodes CASSQGGQPYNNSPLHF. V usage is TRBV4-3 and J usage is TRBJ1-6; a weak D match, TRBD1 (6 bases). This CDR3 is built from 17 residues. Germline lookup yields CDR1 LGHNA and CDR2 YSLEER. V was trimmed by 3 bases and J by 5 bases, leaving 17 bases between them.

The chain carries TRBV7-8 and TRBJ2-1, with 7 bases identical to TRBD2. The ends lost 3 bases at V and 8 bases at J; junction bases unmatched: 7. The CDR3 length is 14 residues. Per the germline V gene, CDR1 is SGHVS and CDR2 is FQNEAQ. CDR3 sequence (DNA): TGTGCCAGCAGCTTGCCGGGACTACTCCATGAGCAGTTCTTC. Translated, it gives CASSLPGLLHEQFF.

The chain employs TRBV4-1 and TRBJ2-7; no reliable D call. Looked up from germline, CDR1 is MGHRA and CDR2 is YSYEKL. This CDR3 is built from 14 residues. Deletions cut 1 base from V and 3 bases from J, with 10 bases between. CDR3 coding DNA: TGCGCCAGCAGCCAAGGTTCATTGAACTACGAGCAGTACTTC. Translating it yields CASSQGSLNYEQYF.

A note on this clone: The same CDR3 can be traced to other DNA sequences in this sample. The gene calls are TRBV7-9 and TRBJ1-1; TRBD1 is a possible D gene (5 bases). The CDR3 loop spans 11 amino acids. Germline loops: CDR1 SEHNR, CDR2 FQNEAQ (reference sequence). V dropped 5 bases and J dropped 6 bases, with 7 bases sitting between them. CDR3 loop: CASSTGPEAFF. In DNA form, the CDR3 reads TGTGCCAGCAGCACGGGACCTGAAGCTTTCTTT.

The chain combines TRBV4-3 with TRBJ2-2, with 15 bases identical to TRBD2. Germline CDR1 reads LGHNA; CDR2 reads YSLEER. The J segment lost 1 base and the V segment lost 4 bases, leaving 1 base of the junction unmatched. The CDR3 totals 17 residues. The CDR3 reads CASSPGLAGGNTGELFF. Here the CDR3 DNA reads TGCGCCAGCAGCCCGGGACTAGCGGGAGGGAACACCGGGGAGCTGTTTTTT.

The chain couples TRBV4-1 to TRBJ2-3; perhaps TRBD2 as D (5 bases). Germline CDR1 MGHRA, CDR2 YSYEKL. With 3 bases removed from V and 2 bases from J, the gap between germline ends came to 12 bases. The CDR3 consists of 15 residues. This chain's CDR3 is CASSQVWRATDTQYF. The CDR3 nucleotides read TGCGCCAGCAGCCAGGTTTGGCGGGCCACAGATACGCAGTATTTT.

With regard to this clone: Other nucleotide sequences from this sample produce the same CDR3. The CDR3 nucleotides read TGTGCCAGCAGTTTGGGGCCAGGGTCTGGGGCCAACGTCCTGACTTTC. This translates into CASSLGPGSGANVLTF. The chain recombines TRBV27 with TRBJ2-6; a possible D gene is TRBD1 (5 bases). V was trimmed by 3 bases and J by 1 base, leaving 10 bases between them. CDR3 length equals 16 residues. Germline V gene sequence: CDR1 MNHEY, CDR2 SMNVEV (reference sequence).

The rearrangement joins TRBV9 to TRBJ1-1; TRBD1 might be the D (6 bases). In germline, CDR1 is SGDLS, CDR2 YYNGEE. The CDR3 runs to 16 residues. V lost 2 bases and J lost 1, with 15 bases in between. The CDR3 protein is CASSVRPGHQNTEAFF. CDR3 bases: TGTGCCAGCAGCGTCCGACCGGGACACCAGAACACTGAAGCTTTCTTT.

The chain uses TRBV27 and TRBJ2-5, with 9 bases matching TRBD2. The CDR3 contains 14 residues. V gave up 4 bases and J gave up 4 bases; unmatched junction bases: 4. The V gene's germline CDR1 is MNHEY and CDR2 SMNVEV (reference sequence). The CDR3 protein is CASSSSGAAETQYF. The CDR3 DNA sequence: TGTGCCAGCAGTTCTAGCGGGGCGGCAGAGACCCAGTACTTC.

As for this clone: Within the sample, other DNA sequences also encode this same CDR3. The chain links TRBV19 to TRBJ1-1, with D perhaps TRBD1 (5 bases). Germline CDR1 is LNHDA and CDR2 is SQIVND (reference sequence). The CDR3 covers 14 residues. V lost 3 bases and J lost 1, with 9 bases in between. The CDR3 region has the DNA TGTGCCAGTAGTATTTCGAGGGGGAACACTGAAGCTTTCTTT. Protein sequence: CASSISRGNTEAFF.

CDR3 nucleotides: TGCGCCAGCAGCCAAGTTGGATTGGCTTTCTTT. It specifies CASSQVGLAFF. The chain joins TRBV4-3 to TRBJ1-1; D not resolved. The CDR3 sequence is 11 residues long. Trimming took off 1 base at V and 11 bases at J, with 8 bases between the two ends. CDR1 is LGHNA and CDR2 is YSLEER in the germline V gene.

J is TRBJ2-1 and V is TRBV4-2, with TRBD2 identical over 12 bases. The CDR3 is made up of 18 amino acids. Germline CDR1 reads LGHNA; CDR2 reads YNFKEQ. V trimming: 1 base; J trimming: 7 bases; junction bases outside the gene matches: 11. Here the CDR3 reads CASSQVGRLAGAGNEQFF. CDR3 DNA: TGTGCCAGCAGCCAAGTTGGTCGACTAGCGGGAGCTGGGAATGAGCAGTTCTTC.

V and J are TRBV5-8 and TRBJ1-5; D is perhaps TRBD1 (5 bases). The CDR3 is 15 residues long. The ends were cut back, 0 bases at V and 5 bases at J, with 12 bases in the middle. Germline V CDR1 and CDR2: SGHTS, YDEGEE. CDR3 protein: CASSLDGDEDQPQHF. The CDR3 region has the DNA TGTGCCAGCAGCTTGGATGGGGACGAAGATCAGCCCCAGCATTTT.

This sequence joins TRBV19 and TRBJ1-5; tentative D call: TRBD1 (5 bases). Deletions cut 0 bases from V and 4 bases from J, with 13 bases between. Germline V gene lookup returns CDR1 LNHDA and CDR2 SQIVND (reference sequence). This CDR3 region has 16 residues. CDR3 DNA sequence: TGTGCCAGTAGTATAGATGATGAGGGACCTAATCAGCCCCAGCATTTT. It yields the protein CASSIDDEGPNQPQHF.

The rearrangement uses TRBV2 and TRBJ1-2, with 11 bases identical to TRBD1. This CDR3 has 15 amino acids. Germline CDR1 is SNHLY and CDR2 is FYNNEI. The V gene end was trimmed by 6 bases and the J gene end by 3 bases; junction bases not matched to a gene: 6. The CDR3 protein is CASRDRGRLDYGYTF. The CDR3, as DNA: TGTGCCAGCAGGGACAGGGGGCGACTCGACTATGGCTACACCTTC.

This clone has just one count. DNA of the CDR3: TGTGCCAGCAGTGATATAGCGGGAGGGCCCTACAATGAGCAGTTCTTC. It is translated as CASSDIAGGPYNEQFF. The chain is built from TRBV6-4 and TRBJ2-1; TRBD2 matches 11 bases. Per the germline V gene, CDR1 is MRHNA and CDR2 is SNTAGT. The CDR3 has 16 amino acids. V was clipped by 3 bases and J by 2 bases; unmatched bases: 3.

The chain couples TRBV7-9 to TRBJ2-5, with 9 bases identical to TRBD1. The germline gives CDR1 SEHNR, CDR2 FQNEAQ (reference sequence). The J segment lost 7 bases and the V segment lost 5 bases, leaving 8 bases of the junction unmatched. The CDR3 runs to 14 residues. The CDR3 loop reads CASSTGTGWGTQYF. CDR3 coding DNA: TGTGCCAGCAGCACTGGGACAGGGTGGGGGACCCAGTACTTC.